This section outlines one T cell receptor beta chain sequence together with its context. CDR3 length: 14 amino acids. Trimming removed 6 bases from V and 5 bases from J; junction bases left unmatched: 7. Germline CDR1 reads LNHDA; CDR2 reads SQIVND (reference sequence). The record originates from a study of blood T cell repertoires in COVID-19. The authors' processing: Amplifying reference gene primers gave estimates of nucleated cell counts. Data came from immunoSEQ multiplex PCR; TCRdb stores just in-frame clones and leaves some out. The V and J calls and clone size were taken over from that table, and D and trimming were inferred from the DNA. The data show around 100,000 clones, with roughly 80% seen just once and approximately 3.4% held by the top ten.

The clonotype was recovered from a woman of 80 years or more with active or convalescent COVID-19. The gene calls are TRBV19 and TRBJ1-2; 9 bases align to TRBD1. Sequenced material: peripheral blood. CDR3 region: CASRAGQGWYGYTF. CDR3 coding DNA: TGTGCCAGTAGGGCTGGACAGGGGTGGTATGGCTACACCTTC.